This TCR beta chain was identified in a study of blood T cell repertoires in COVID-19. In the study overall: Both acute and convalescent COVID-19 samples were obtained from the United States, Italy and Spain. T cells, B-cell-depleted T cells, or PBMCs supplied cDNA or gDNA.

Authors' processing steps: Nucleated cell number was recorded as an estimate derived from reference gene primer amplification. The table came from immunoSEQ multiplex PCR; TCRdb's copy has only in-frame clones and leaves some out. That table gives V, J and clone size, and the DNA gave D and trimming. The sample carries approximately 86,000 clones, about 89% recorded once. This CDR3 has 15 residues. The germline gives CDR1 MNHNY, CDR2 SVGAGI (reference sequence). The germline V and J ends were trimmed by 5 bases and 2 bases, with 15 bases remaining between them. The material sequenced was peripheral blood. The sequence derives from a man aged 50 to 60 with acute or convalescent COVID-19. The chain has TRBV6-6 and TRBJ1-2; a weak D match, TRBD1 (6 bases). The CDR3 region has the DNA TGTGCCAGCAGTCACACTCCACAGGGCAACTATGGCTACACCTTC. Amino acid sequence: CASSHTPQGNYGYTF.